The TCR beta chain under discussion was sequenced for a study of vaccination effects on CD4 cells after COVID-19. Trimming left V 0 bases short and J 0 bases short, with 8 bases between. There are 15 residues in the CDR3. Germline V gene sequence: CDR1 SGHTA, CDR2 FQGNSA. This table comes from immunoSEQ multiplex PCR, and its TCRdb copy is limited to in-frame clones, with some not included. The sample consists of 62,000 or so clones, 75% to 90% of them appearing once. Concerning this clone itself: Its antigen is as yet unknown.

Antigen-specific CD4+ T cells were expanded with viral peptide pools in the ViraFEST assay before sequencing. CD4+ T cells were isolated after around ten days of culture. Absence of prior SARS-CoV-2 infection characterized the vaccine recipients, who showed negative nucleocapsid antibodies. Supplemented with 8.5 to 10 IU/ml IL-2 and roughly 10 ug/ml peptides, 2 million to 2.5 million PBMC per well were kept in culture. Sequenced here: CD4+ T cells from PBMCs cultured with SARS-CoV-2 spike peptides, sampled before COVID-19 vaccination. The chain links TRBV7-2 to TRBJ1-2, with no clear D. The receptor was isolated from a human donor who received a COVID-19 vaccine. The CDR3 is CASSLAQTANYGYTF. CDR3 nucleotide sequence: TGTGCCAGCAGCTTAGCGCAAACAGCTAACTATGGCTACACCTTC.